Below are 19 T cell receptor beta chains sequenced from a single sample in a study of CD8 T cells in Susac syndrome. RNA amounts of about 0.5 to 1 ug underwent reverse transcription with random hexamers. MiXCR, run by TCRdb on the immunoSEQ multiplex PCR reads, gives a single entry per CDR3 protein. In the table there are about 300,000 distinct CDR3 sequences, about nine tenths of which are singletons. The specimen sequenced was CD8+ T cells from PBMCs. Every receptor here comes from a human donor with multiple sclerosis.

The V gene is TRBV6-1, the J gene TRBJ2-1; TRBD2 aligns across 10 bases. V trimming: 5 bases; J trimming: 6 bases; junction bases outside the gene matches: 10. The CDR3 consists of 16 residues. Germline loops: CDR1 MNHNS, CDR2 SASEGT. CDR3 sequence (DNA): TGTGCCAGCAGTAAACAGCGGGAGGGGCAAGGCAATGAGCAGTTCTTC. As protein: CASSKQREGQGNEQFF.

This CDR3 reads CASSLISFSSTDTQYF. Here the CDR3 DNA reads TGTGCCAGCAGTTTAATAAGCTTTTCTAGCACAGATACGCAGTATTTT. The chain has TRBV27 and TRBJ2-3; D is unclear. Germline-derived CDR1 and CDR2 are MNHEY and SMNVEV (reference sequence). V lost 2 bases and J lost 0, with 12 bases in between. The CDR3 is 16 amino acids.

The chain couples TRBV6-2 or TRBV6-3 to TRBJ1-5; D may be TRBD1 (5 bases). V gave up 2 bases and J gave up 2 bases, with 7 bases separating them. Germline V gene lookup returns CDR1 MNHEY and CDR2 SVGEGT. The CDR3 runs to 14 residues. CDR3 nucleotides: TGTGCCAGCAGTTACCAAGGGGGCAATCAGCCCCAGCATTTT. As protein: CASSYQGGNQPQHF.

The chain employs TRBV25-1 and TRBJ1-2; D call uncertain. CDR1 is MGHDK and CDR2 is SYGVNS in the germline V gene. V lost 8 bases to trimming and J lost 4 bases, with 17 bases between them. The CDR3 is made up of 14 amino acids. CDR3 bases: TGTGCCAGCTTTGCCCCCGGCAGCGGCTATGGCTACACCTTC. This encodes CASFAPGSGYGYTF.

The chain carries TRBV19 and TRBJ2-1; the D gene is possibly TRBD1 (5 bases). This CDR3 region has 12 residues. The germline V gene has CDR1 LNHDA and CDR2 SQIVND (reference sequence). Trimming took 5 bases from V and 7 from J, leaving 9 bases between them. The CDR3 nucleotides read TGTGCCAGTAGTTGGCCAGGGAATGAGCAGTTCTTC. Translated, it gives CASSWPGNEQFF.

J is TRBJ2-5 and V is TRBV4-2, with D hard to call. The CDR3 is made up of 15 amino acids. Germline CDR1 LGHNA, CDR2 YNFKEQ. Between the trimmed V and J ends, which lost 5 bases and 5 bases, there was a span of 18 bases. CDR3 protein: CASSFSISVGETQYF. The CDR3, as DNA: TGTGCCAGCAGCTTCTCGATTAGTGTAGGCGAGACCCAGTACTTC.

V usage is TRBV5-1 and J usage is TRBJ1-1; possibly TRBD1 for D (5 bases). Deletions cut 4 bases from V and 7 bases from J, with 11 bases between. CDR1 is SGHRS and CDR2 is YFSETQ in the germline V gene. The CDR3 contains 12 residues. The CDR3 loop reads CASSGGRSEAFF. The CDR3, as DNA: TGCGCCAGCAGCGGGGGACGGAGTGAAGCTTTCTTT.

V usage is TRBV14 and J usage is TRBJ2-1; D is unclear. Germline assignment: CDR1 SGHDN and CDR2 FVKESK. V lost 1 base and J 4 bases, leaving 5 bases between the germline ends. The CDR3 is made up of 13 amino acids. The CDR3 bases are TGTGCCAGCAGCCAAGCGAATTACAATGAGCAGTTCTTC. Protein sequence: CASSQANYNEQFF.

V is TRBV7-9 and J is TRBJ1-1; 8 bases are a match to TRBD1. The germline CDR1 and CDR2 sequences are SEHNR and FQNEAQ (reference sequence). The CDR3 contains 15 residues. The trim removed 6 bases at V and 1 base at J, leaving 7 bases unmatched. The CDR3 loop is CASSHTGTGNTEAFF. DNA of the CDR3: TGTGCCAGCAGTCATACCGGGACAGGGAACACTGAAGCTTTCTTT.

The chain is built from TRBV14 and TRBJ2-7, with a tentative D call TRBD2 (5 bases). Trimming stripped 6 bases from V and 2 bases from J, with 20 bases between. This CDR3 comprises 16 residues. Germline CDR1 SGHDN, CDR2 FVKESK. The CDR3 DNA follows: TGTGCCAGCAGTCCCGTTAGCGTATTAGTCACCTACGAGCAGTACTTC. Its protein product is CASSPVSVLVTYEQYF.

The V gene is TRBV6-2 or TRBV6-3, the J gene TRBJ1-5; tentatively, D is TRBD1 (5 bases). The CDR3 has 15 residues. Germline CDR1 reads MNHEY; CDR2 reads SVGEGT. The V and J ends lost 6 bases and 1 base respectively, with 13 bases between them. Here the CDR3 DNA reads TGTGCCAGCAGCAATGAAAGACAGAGCAATCAGCCCCAGCATTTT. This encodes CASSNERQSNQPQHF.

As DNA, the CDR3 is TGCGCCAGCAGCCAAGGGACTAGCGGGAGTTACGTGGACGAGCAGTACTTC. It codes for CASSQGTSGSYVDEQYF. This chain uses TRBV4-3 with TRBJ2-7; 13 bases are a match to TRBD2. The V segment lost 1 base and the J segment 5 bases; nucleotides outside the gene matches: 8. From germline, CDR1 is LGHNA and CDR2 YSLEER. The CDR3 is 17 amino acids.

This clonotype came up a few times. The CDR3 spells CATSDLPTAQYNEQFF. CDR3 DNA sequence: TGTGCCACCAGTGATTTGCCGACAGCTCAATACAATGAGCAGTTCTTC. The J gene is TRBJ2-1, the V gene TRBV24-1, with a tentative D call TRBD1 (5 bases). Germline V gene data show CDR1 as KGHDR and CDR2 as SFDVKD. Trimming shortened V by 0 bases and J by 4 bases, and 12 bases separated the two germline ends. The CDR3 extends over 16 amino acids.

V and J are TRBV6-5 and TRBJ2-7, with 8 bases lining up with TRBD1. Germline V gene data show CDR1 as MNHEY and CDR2 as SVGAGI. The CDR3 runs 15 residues. J was trimmed by 5 bases and V by 5 bases; bases with no gene match: 11. The CDR3, as DNA: TGTGCCAGCAGTCCCGAGGTGACAGGGGATCACGAGCAGTACTTC. Protein product: CASSPEVTGDHEQYF.

The chain employs TRBV28 and TRBJ2-2; 9 nucleotides match TRBD2. The ends lost 6 bases at V and 3 bases at J; junction bases unmatched: 5. The V gene's germline CDR1 is MDHEN and CDR2 SYDVKM. There are 15 residues in the CDR3. As DNA, the CDR3 is TGTGCCAGCAGCGCGGGGGGGGTGGACACCGGGGAGCTGTTTTTT. Translation gives CASSAGGVDTGELFF.

The chain combines TRBV28 with TRBJ1-3, with a tentative D call TRBD1 (5 bases). CDR1 MDHEN and CDR2 SYDVKM come from the germline V gene. V shed 2 bases and J shed 2 bases, with 10 bases lying between them. The CDR3 runs to 15 residues. CDR3 sequence reads: CASSLVRTPGNTIYF. The CDR3 DNA is TGTGCCAGCAGTTTAGTTCGGACACCTGGAAACACCATATATTTT.

This chain links TRBV19 with TRBJ2-2, with 7 nucleotides matching TRBD2. The CDR3 spans 15 residues. The ends lost 6 bases at V and 0 bases at J; junction bases unmatched: 4. Germline V gene sequence: CDR1 LNHDA, CDR2 SQIVND (reference sequence). The CDR3 coding sequence is TGTGCCAGTAGGGGGACTACTTCGAACACCGGGGAGCTGTTTTTT. Protein product: CASRGTTSNTGELFF.

The rearrangement uses TRBV11-2 and TRBJ2-3; no definite D call. The germline V and J ends were trimmed by 2 bases and 2 bases, with 17 bases remaining between them. This CDR3 comprises 17 residues. Per the germline V gene, CDR1 is SGHAT and CDR2 is FQNNGV. This chain's CDR3 is CASSLTAGQVSTDTQYF. The CDR3 DNA is TGTGCCAGCAGCTTAACGGCCGGGCAGGTATCCACAGATACGCAGTATTTT.

This chain uses TRBV7-9 with TRBJ2-1, with 9 nucleotides matching TRBD2. The germline V gene has CDR1 SEHNR and CDR2 FQNEAQ (reference sequence). The CDR3 consists of 17 residues. J gave up 2 bases and V 1 base, and 6 bases lay outside the gene matches. CDR3 sequence reads: CASSLVGGRAPYNEQFF. The CDR3 DNA sequence: TGTGCCAGCAGCTTAGTCGGCGGGAGGGCCCCCTACAATGAGCAGTTCTTC.